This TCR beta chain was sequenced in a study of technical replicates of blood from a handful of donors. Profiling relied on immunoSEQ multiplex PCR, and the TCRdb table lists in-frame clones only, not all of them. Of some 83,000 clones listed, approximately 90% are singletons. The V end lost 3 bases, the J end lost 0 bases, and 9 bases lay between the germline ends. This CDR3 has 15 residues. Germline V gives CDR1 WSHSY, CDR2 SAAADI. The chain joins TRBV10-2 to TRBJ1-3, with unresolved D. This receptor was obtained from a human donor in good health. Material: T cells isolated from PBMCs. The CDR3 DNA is TGCGCCAGCAGTGATGAAGGGAGCTCTGGAAACACCATATATTTT. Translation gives CASSDEGSSGNTIYF.